The TCR beta chain under discussion was sequenced for a study of cytomegalovirus exposure and HLA in healthy donors. Across the whole study: Later analysis reported that the approximately 120 validation repertoires shared the platform of the approximately 670 first-cohort repertoires. Findings and limits, study-wide: Overall, approximately 180 TCR beta chains were annotated as cytomegalovirus-associated.

The J segment lost 0 bases and the V segment lost 4 bases, leaving 8 bases of the junction unmatched. CDR3 size: 18 residues. Germline V gene sequence: CDR1 LGHNA, CDR2 YNFKEQ. Sequenced by immunoSEQ multiplex PCR; TCRdb stores in-frame clones only, minus some. The sample includes roughly 170,000 clones, approximately 83% of them seen just once. About this clone: No antigen is known for it.

The sample was PBMCs. This receptor was obtained from a woman younger than 30 in good health and CMV-seropositive. This chain connects TRBV4-2 to TRBJ2-3; TRBD2 aligns across 12 bases. The CDR3 coding sequence is TGTGCCAGCAGCCCACGACTAGCGGGGGCCAGTAGCACAGATACGCAGTATTTT. Residues: CASSPRLAGASSTDTQYF.